Listed here are 23 T cell receptor beta chains from one sample, sequenced in a study of blood T cells in healthy people across ages. It was with a sample-barcoded 5' primer and a J-beta primer mix that a second PCR of roughly 6 to 12 cycles was run. TCRdb redid the calling of the 5' RACE reads with MiXCR, one entry per CDR3 protein. Of over 1,200,000 distinct CDR3 sequences in the sample, 45% to 70% were seen once. The sequenced sample was blood. Source of these receptors: a man younger than 30 in good health.

The genes are TRBV27 and TRBJ2-6, with 8 bases matching TRBD1. Germline values: CDR1 MNHEY, CDR2 SMNVEV (reference sequence). Trimming at V came to 5 bases and at J to 0 bases, leaving 15 bases not matched to a gene. CDR3 length equals 20 residues. CDR3 sequence reads: CASSASGTGVRRSGANVLTF. Here the CDR3 DNA reads TGTGCCAGCAGTGCGTCGGGGACAGGAGTACGCCGCTCTGGGGCCAACGTCCTGACTTTC.

CDR3 sequence (DNA): TGCGCCAGCAGCCAAACCTCCGGGTGGCCCTACAATGAGCAGTTCTTC. This encodes CASSQTSGWPYNEQFF. V and J are TRBV4-1 and TRBJ2-1; D is ambiguous. The CDR3 sequence is 16 residues long. The V end lost 2 bases, the J end lost 2 bases, and 13 bases lay between the germline ends. CDR1 and CDR2 from the germline V gene are MGHRA and YSYEKL.

The chain uses TRBV4-2 and TRBJ2-5; weak D call: TRBD2 (6 bases). The V gene lost 3 bases and the J gene lost 5 bases, with 19 bases spanning the gap. CDR1 is LGHNA, CDR2 YNFKEQ, per germline. The CDR3 has 16 residues. The CDR3 DNA sequence: TGTGCCAGCAGCCAGTCCCTAGCGCCCTTGGGGGAGACCCAGTACTTC. Its translation is CASSQSLAPLGETQYF.

The chain links TRBV28 to TRBJ2-5; D might be TRBD1 (5 bases). Germline V gene lookup returns CDR1 MDHEN and CDR2 SYDVKM. CDR3 size: 12 residues. Trimming took off 1 base at V and 13 bases at J, with 13 bases between the two ends. The CDR3 region has the DNA TGTGCCAGCAGTTTATCCACAGGTCCCAGGTACTTC. This translates into CASSLSTGPRYF.

This clonotype showed up just a few times. The chain has TRBV29-1 and TRBJ2-5; D may be TRBD2 (6 bases). CDR1 is SQVTM, CDR2 ANQGSEA, per germline. V was clipped by 7 bases and J by 1 base, with 13 bases between them. The CDR3 consists of 13 residues. The CDR3 bases are TGCAGCGCCAACGGGAGTCCCCAAGAGACCCAGTACTTC. It specifies CSANGSPQETQYF.

Details on this clonotype: A single base separates this from a much larger clone, so it may be a read error. The chain couples TRBV10-3 to TRBJ2-3; D call uncertain. The CDR3 contains 12 residues. CDR1 ENHRY and CDR2 SYGVKD come from the germline V gene. V shed 6 bases and J shed 0 bases, with 4 bases lying between them. CDR3 bases: TGTGCCATCAGCGCTAGCACAGATACGCAGTATTTT. Translating it yields CAISASTDTQYF.

The chain couples TRBV27 to TRBJ2-1; 9 bases are shared with TRBD2. The ends lost 3 bases at V and 12 bases at J; junction bases unmatched: 21. CDR3 length equals 18 residues. Germline lookup yields CDR1 MNHEY and CDR2 SMNVEV (reference sequence). The CDR3 region has the DNA TGTGCCAGCAGTTTTTTTACGACTAGCGGATCTCCCAATGAGGGGCAGTTCTTC. The encoded protein is CASSFFTTSGSPNEGQFF.

This clonotype was detected only once. The chain is built from TRBV2 and TRBJ2-7; D possibly corresponds to TRBD2 (6 bases). Germline V lookup: CDR1 SNHLY, CDR2 FYNNEI. This CDR3 spans 16 amino acids. Trimming removed 4 bases from V and 0 bases from J, with 16 bases in between. The CDR3 DNA follows: TGTGCCAGCAGTGGATGGGGTAGCGGAAGCTCCTACGAGCAGTACTTC. Translation gives CASSGWGSGSSYEQYF.

The chain uses TRBV12-3 or TRBV12-4 and TRBJ2-1; the match to TRBD2 covers 7 bases. V shed 5 bases and J 5 bases; nucleotides not matched to a gene: 6. The CDR3 spans 14 residues. This chain's CDR3 is CASSPGGPNNEQFF. The CDR3 nucleotides are TGTGCCAGCAGTCCGGGAGGACCAAACAATGAGCAGTTCTTC.

V and J are TRBV20-1 and TRBJ2-7, with TRBD2 identical over 10 bases. J gave up 1 base and V 1 base, and 4 bases lay outside the gene matches. Germline V gene sequence: CDR1 DFQATT, CDR2 SNEGSKA (reference sequence). The length of the CDR3 is 15 residues. The chain's CDR3 is CSARATSGSSYEQYF. The CDR3 region has the DNA TGCAGTGCTAGAGCGACTAGCGGGTCGTCCTACGAGCAGTACTTC.

The chain combines TRBV6-1 with TRBJ1-5; D may be TRBD1 (5 bases). The ends were cut back, 7 bases at V and 3 bases at J, with 16 bases in the middle. Per germline, CDR1 MNHNS and CDR2 SASEGT. CDR3 length equals 15 residues. Written as DNA, the CDR3 is TGTGCCAGCACCACAGGCGTGCGGTACAATCAGCCCCAGCATTTT. It yields the protein CASTTGVRYNQPQHF.

There are a few counts of this clonotype. The chain couples TRBV27 to TRBJ2-3; TRBD2 matches 13 bases. CDR3 length equals 17 residues. From germline, CDR1 is MNHEY and CDR2 SMNVEV (reference sequence). The junction had 10 bases not matched to a gene; V was cut back by 5 bases and J by 5 bases. CDR3 sequence: CASSPLGLAGSGDTQYF. CDR3 bases: TGTGCCAGCAGTCCCTTGGGACTAGCGGGGTCTGGAGATACGCAGTATTTT.

This clonotype was counted between two and nine times. The chain combines TRBV29-1 with TRBJ2-6; 8 bases match TRBD1. After removal of 7 bases from V and 0 bases from J, the junction contained 11 bases not matched to a gene. The CDR3 extends over 17 amino acids. From germline, CDR1 is SQVTM and CDR2 ANQGSEA. CDR3 sequence (DNA): TGCAGCGCTTCCTTGGGACAGGTTGGCTCTGGGGCCAACGTCCTGACTTTC. Protein: CSASLGQVGSGANVLTF.

The chain joins TRBV7-2 to TRBJ2-3, with D unresolved. The CDR3 has 15 amino acids. Trimming removed 1 base at V and 2 bases at J, with 10 bases between. Germline V lookup: CDR1 SGHTA, CDR2 FQGNSA. The CDR3 DNA is TGTGCCAGCAGCTTAGAAGGCCAATTCACAGATACGCAGTATTTT. Translation: CASSLEGQFTDTQYF.

A single count supports this clonotype. The genes are TRBV4-3 and TRBJ2-5; possible D gene TRBD1, 7 bases. The CDR3 runs 16 residues. V was clipped by 1 base and J by 0 bases, with 12 bases between them. Germline-derived CDR1 and CDR2 are LGHNA and YSLEER. The chain's CDR3 is CASSQGRGLYQETQYF. As DNA, the CDR3 is TGCGCCAGCAGCCAAGGGAGGGGGCTGTACCAAGAGACCCAGTACTTC.

This clonotype has a handful of counts. V usage is TRBV20-1 and J usage is TRBJ1-1; a possible D gene is TRBD1 (5 bases). The V and J ends lost 0 bases and 7 bases respectively, with 12 bases between them. Germline values: CDR1 DFQATT, CDR2 SNEGSKA (reference sequence). There are 13 residues in the CDR3. The CDR3 DNA reads as TGCAGTGCTAGAGACATCGTAGGGGATGAAGCTTTCTTT. Translated, it gives CSARDIVGDEAFF.

The rearrangement joins TRBV7-6 to TRBJ2-3; D ambiguous. V gave up 1 base and J gave up 2 bases, with 19 bases separating them. CDR3 length: 18 residues. Per germline, CDR1 SGHVS and CDR2 FNYEAQ. CDR3 nucleotide sequence: TGTGCCAGCAGCTTAGGGTATGATAGTGGGCCTGACACAGATACGCAGTATTTT. Protein sequence: CASSLGYDSGPDTDTQYF.

The gene calls are TRBV20-1 and TRBJ2-5, with unresolved D. The germline gives CDR1 DFQATT, CDR2 SNEGSKA (reference sequence). The CDR3 is 14 residues long. V shed 0 bases and J shed 5 bases, with 13 bases lying between them. CDR3 sequence: CSARDLMGWETQYF. Written as DNA, the CDR3 is TGCAGTGCTAGAGATCTAATGGGGTGGGAGACCCAGTACTTC.

With respect to this clonotype: At one end the junction does not follow the germline gene, possibly because of a read error. The chain employs TRBV7-9 and TRBJ1-2; D possibly corresponds to TRBD1 (5 bases). This CDR3 comprises 12 residues. Germline V lookup: CDR1 SEHNR, CDR2 FQNEAQ (reference sequence). This CDR3 reads CAGSLSGDGYTF. The CDR3 DNA reads as TGTGCCGGCAGCTTAAGCGGGGACGGCTACACCTTC.

The table lists this clonotype with a few counts. V and J are TRBV20-1 and TRBJ2-7; 7 positions match TRBD2. J was trimmed by 4 bases and V by 2 bases; bases with no gene match: 5. The CDR3 consists of 13 residues. Germline lookup yields CDR1 DFQATT and CDR2 SNEGSKA (reference sequence). CDR3 nucleotide sequence: TGCAGTGCTAGAACTTCGGGGGGATACGAGCAGTACTTC. Its translation: CSARTSGGYEQYF.

The CDR3 region is CASSETDGSTDTQYF. CDR3 bases: TGTGCCAGCAGTGAGACGGACGGAAGCACAGATACGCAGTATTTT. The chain uses TRBV6-4 and TRBJ2-3; D gene unclear. Germline V CDR1 and CDR2: MRHNA, SNTAGT. Trimming took off 3 bases at V and 0 bases at J, with 10 bases between the two ends. CDR3 size: 15 residues.

This clonotype was picked up one time. This CDR3 is CASSLRDRGVENEQFF. The DNA of the CDR3 is TGCGCCAGCAGCCTCCGGGACAGGGGGGTAGAAAATGAGCAGTTCTTC. This sequence joins TRBV4-1 and TRBJ2-1, with 11 nucleotides matching TRBD1. In germline, CDR1 is MGHRA, CDR2 YSYEKL. The J segment lost 7 bases and the V segment lost 4 bases, leaving 9 bases of the junction unmatched. The CDR3 loop spans 16 amino acids.

The chain couples TRBV30 to TRBJ2-1; no clear D. The CDR3 has 14 residues. V lost 0 bases and J lost 10, with 16 bases in between. CDR1 is GTSNPN, CDR2 SVGIG, per germline (reference sequence). This CDR3 is CAWSVTVGWEEQFF. The CDR3, as DNA: TGTGCCTGGAGTGTTACTGTAGGATGGGAAGAGCAGTTCTTC.